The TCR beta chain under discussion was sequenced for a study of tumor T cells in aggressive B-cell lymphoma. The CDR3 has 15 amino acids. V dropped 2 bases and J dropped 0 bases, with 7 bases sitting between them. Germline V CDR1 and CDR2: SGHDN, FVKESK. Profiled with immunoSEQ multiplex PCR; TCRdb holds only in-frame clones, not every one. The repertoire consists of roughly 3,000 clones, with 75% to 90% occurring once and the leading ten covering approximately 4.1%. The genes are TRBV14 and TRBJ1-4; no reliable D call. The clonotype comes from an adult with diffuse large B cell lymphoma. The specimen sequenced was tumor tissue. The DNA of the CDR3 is TGTGCCAGCAGCCAATCCTTCGCAACTAATGAAAAACTGTTTTTT. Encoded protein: CASSQSFATNEKLFF.